This paragraph covers one TCR beta chain sequence. This receptor's antigen is unknown. Per-base quality was not reported, and no clone a single base away is much larger than it. The immunoSEQ Assay, a bias-controlled multiplex PCR, was used to amplify TCRbeta CDR3 regions from genomic DNA. On the study's bioinformatics: Nucleated cell counts per sample were estimated from amplification of reference gene primers within the assay. To quantify the absolute abundance of each unique TCRbeta CDR3 rearrangement, sequence reads were collapsed and filtered. For each sample, productive Simpson clonality was calculated as the square root of Simpson's diversity index across productive rearrangements. The table was pulled from immuneACCESS by TCRdb, which kept in-frame rearrangements only. Such tables lose some clones; where checked, under half of the loss comes from unresolved V genes, and the rest has no known cause. V, J and clone size are those of that table, while D and trimming were read from the DNA. Within this sample are 90,000 to 100,000 clones, with approximately 81% of them counted one time only. Together, the top ten hold around 4.4% of the sample.

These data belong to a study of blood T cell repertoires in COVID-19 (dated by TCRdb to the early 2020s). Concerning the study at large: The collaborator samples originated in the United States, Italy and Spain and spanned the acute and convalescent phases of COVID-19. The material from the prospective study consisted of cDNA or gDNA derived from T cells, B-cell-depleted T cells, or PBMCs. Where available, HLA class I and class II types were obtained from metadata supplied by the sample provider rather than from assay-based typing. The repertoires were made available in a free public database intended to serve as a resource for research on the immune response to SARS-CoV-2. A de-identified subject ID, COVID-19 status, age in years and sex were almost always included in the sample metadata. Samples came from the ongoing ImmuneRACE study (first 160 participants) plus 1,254 subjects from 6 global collaborators. Deeply sampled blood TCRbeta repertoires from subjects exposed to, actively infected with, or recovered from COVID-19 were included in the dataset.

CDR1 GTSNPN and CDR2 SVGIG are derived from the germline V gene (reference sequence). CDR3 length: 15 amino acids, cysteine to phenylalanine. Only the CDR3 portion is preserved as DNA: 45 bases, with reading frame beginning at the first base. At the junction V is shortened by 7 bases and J by 0 bases, with 16 bases in between. Collaborating institutions collected whole blood in K2EDTA tubes following their own protocols. For TCRbeta analysis, collaborator samples were shipped as frozen whole blood, as isolated PBMCs, or as DNA extracted from either sample type. Overall study results and their limits: Clinical and demographic metadata were provided uncurated, with the amount varying by source and participant.

The sequence joins TRBV30 to TRBJ1-3, with the D gene call left open. This clonotype was sampled from a man in his fifties or sixties with acute or convalescent COVID-19. Sequencing was performed on peripheral blood. The DNA is as follows: TGTGCCTCCGCAACCGGAGGAGGCTCTGGAAACACCATATATTTT. This translates into CASATGGGSGNTIYF.